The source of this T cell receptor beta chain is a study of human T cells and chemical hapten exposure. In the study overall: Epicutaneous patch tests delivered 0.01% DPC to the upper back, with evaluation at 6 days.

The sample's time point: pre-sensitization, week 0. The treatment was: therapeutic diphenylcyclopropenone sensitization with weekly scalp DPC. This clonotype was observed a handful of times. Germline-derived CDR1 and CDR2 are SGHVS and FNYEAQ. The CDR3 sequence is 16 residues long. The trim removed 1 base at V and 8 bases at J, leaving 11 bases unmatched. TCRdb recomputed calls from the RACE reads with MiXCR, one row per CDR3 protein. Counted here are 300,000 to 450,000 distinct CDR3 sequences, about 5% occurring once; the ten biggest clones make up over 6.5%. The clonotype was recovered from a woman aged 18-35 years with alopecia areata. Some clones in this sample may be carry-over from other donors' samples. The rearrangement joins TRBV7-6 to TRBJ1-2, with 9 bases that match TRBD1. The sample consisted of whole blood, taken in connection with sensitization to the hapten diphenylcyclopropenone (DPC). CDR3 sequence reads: CASSLETGGFSSGYTF. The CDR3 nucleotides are TGTGCCAGCAGCTTAGAGACAGGGGGGTTTTCTAGCGGCTACACCTTC.